The 18 T cell receptor beta chains given below trace back to one sample, sequenced in a study of somatic mutations in cytotoxic T cells in rheumatoid arthritis. TCRdb's table, derived via immunoSEQ multiplex PCR, lists solely in-frame clones and lacks some. The sample lists approximately 12,000 clones, about 68% occurring once. Input material: CD8+ T cells sorted from blood. These receptors all stem from a man in his 70s in good health.

A single count supports this clone. CDR3 loop: CASSLPIRGLTEAFF. In DNA, the CDR3 is TGTGCCAGCAGCTTACCGATCCGGGGCTTAACTGAAGCTTTCTTT. The genes are TRBV11-3 and TRBJ1-1, with D possibly matching TRBD1 (5 bases). CDR1 is SGHNT and CDR2 is YENEEA in the germline V gene. Trimming left V 2 bases short and J 5 bases short, with 15 bases between. The CDR3 loop spans 15 amino acids.

The gene calls are TRBV19 and TRBJ1-2; TRBD1 is a possible D gene (5 bases). Germline loops: CDR1 LNHDA, CDR2 SQIVND (reference sequence). V shed 7 bases and J shed 2 bases, with 8 bases lying between them. This CDR3 region has 12 residues. The CDR3 DNA reads as TGTGCCAGTAATCAGGGAAACTATGGCTACACCTTC. Its translation is CASNQGNYGYTF.

In its sample, this clone was seen a few times. The chain recombines TRBV4-2 with TRBJ1-2, with D uncertain. Germline V CDR1 and CDR2: LGHNA, YNFKEQ. The germline V and J ends were trimmed by 0 bases and 7 bases, with 12 bases remaining between them. The length of the CDR3 is 14 residues. The chain's CDR3 is CASSQDWGPIGYTF. CDR3 DNA sequence: TGTGCCAGCAGCCAAGATTGGGGTCCTATTGGCTACACCTTC.

This clone has a handful of counts. The chain links TRBV2 to TRBJ2-2; D unresolved. The germline V gene has CDR1 SNHLY and CDR2 FYNNEI. The CDR3 loop spans 13 amino acids. V lost 4 bases, J lost 0 bases, and 3 bases lay in between. CDR3: CASSATNTGELFF. CDR3 sequence (DNA): TGTGCCAGCAGTGCCACGAACACCGGGGAGCTGTTTTTT.

This clone was found once. This sequence joins TRBV27 and TRBJ1-5; D gene unclear. Trimming left V 0 bases short and J 1 base short, with 10 bases between. This CDR3 spans 16 amino acids. The germline CDR1 and CDR2 sequences are MNHEY and SMNVEV (reference sequence). The CDR3 coding sequence is TGTGCCAGCAGTTTATCTTGGGGATTGAGCAATCAGCCCCAGCATTTT. Its translation: CASSLSWGLSNQPQHF.

V usage is TRBV6-4 and J usage is TRBJ2-3; D assignment may be TRBD1 or TRBD2 (5 bases each). V lost 3 bases to trimming and J lost 1 base, with 8 bases between them. The V gene's germline CDR1 is MRHNA and CDR2 SNTAGT. This CDR3 region has 14 residues. The CDR3 coding sequence is TGTGCCAGCAGTGAGATGGGGGGCACAGATACGCAGTATTTT. This sequence encodes CASSEMGGTDTQYF.

The V call is TRBV30, the J call TRBJ1-3; the D gene is possibly TRBD1 (5 bases). Germline CDR1 GTSNPN, CDR2 SVGIG (reference sequence). V lost 2 bases and J 0 bases, leaving 11 bases between the germline ends. This CDR3 spans 15 amino acids. The CDR3 loop is CAWSLRGASGNTIYF. CDR3 sequence (DNA): TGTGCCTGGAGTCTTCGCGGGGCCTCTGGAAACACCATATATTTT. The whole variable domain, remainder taken from reference TRBV30 and TRBJ1-3, is SQTIHQWPATLVQPVGSPLSLECTVEGTSNPNLYWYRQAAGRGLQLLFYSVGIGQISSEVPQNLSASRPQDRQFILSSKKLLLSDSGFYLCAWSLRGASGNTIYFGEGSWLTVV.

This clone appeared a few times. The genes are TRBV27 and TRBJ2-5; D remains ambiguous. The CDR3 is 14 amino acids. Germline V gene lookup returns CDR1 MNHEY and CDR2 SMNVEV (reference sequence). The V end lost 5 bases, the J end lost 5 bases, and 15 bases lay between the germline ends. The CDR3 loop reads CASSLDPWLETQYF. The DNA for the CDR3 is TGTGCCAGCAGTCTGGACCCTTGGCTGGAGACCCAGTACTTC.

The gene calls are TRBV6-1 and TRBJ2-7; 8 bases are shared with TRBD1. The J segment lost 7 bases and the V segment lost 4 bases, leaving 6 bases of the junction unmatched. The CDR3 length is 13 residues. Germline CDR1 is MNHNS and CDR2 is SASEGT. CDR3 in DNA: TGTGCCAGCAGTGGGGACAGGCGTCGAGAGCAGTACTTC. It specifies CASSGDRRREQYF.

The chain's CDR3 is CASSEWRNTEAFF. The CDR3 DNA is TGTGCCAGCAGTGAATGGAGGAACACTGAAGCTTTCTTT. The chain carries TRBV2 and TRBJ1-1; D gene unclear. The ends were cut back, 2 bases at V and 1 base at J, with 5 bases in the middle. Germline CDR1 reads SNHLY; CDR2 reads FYNNEI. The CDR3 has 13 amino acids.

This sequence joins TRBV14 and TRBJ1-2; 12 nucleotides line up with TRBD1. This CDR3 is built from 15 residues. J lost 8 bases, V lost 2 bases, and 6 bases had no gene match. Germline values: CDR1 SGHDN, CDR2 FVKESK. This chain's CDR3 is CASSQRGTGGRGYTF. CDR3 DNA: TGTGCCAGCAGCCAAAGGGGGACAGGGGGCCGGGGCTACACCTTC.

The V call is TRBV9, the J call TRBJ2-3; TRBD2 matches at 10 bases. CDR3 size: 16 residues. Germline V gene lookup returns CDR1 SGDLS and CDR2 YYNGEE. Losses at the gene ends were 3 bases for V and 4 bases for J; bases not matched to a gene: 8. CDR3 sequence reads: CASSGGLSGRADTQYF. CDR3 coding DNA: TGTGCCAGCAGCGGAGGCCTCAGCGGGAGGGCAGATACGCAGTATTTT.

The chain has TRBV27 and TRBJ2-7; the D call may be TRBD1 or TRBD2 (6 bases each). Germline V gene lookup returns CDR1 MNHEY and CDR2 SMNVEV (reference sequence). With 5 bases removed from V and 7 bases from J, the gap between germline ends came to 21 bases. The CDR3 sequence is 15 residues long. The CDR3 region has the DNA TGTGCCAGCAGTACCCTCTTAGGGGGGCGGACGGAGCAGTACTTC. Protein sequence: CASSTLLGGRTEQYF.

The gene calls are TRBV7-3 and TRBJ2-1, with a possible D match to TRBD1 (5 bases). The V end was cut by 5 bases, the J end by 15 bases, with 17 bases between. Germline values: CDR1 SGHTA, CDR2 FQGTGA. The CDR3 length is 12 residues. Written as DNA, the CDR3 is TGTGCCAGCAGCCTTCTGAATGGACAATTGTTCTTC. Its protein product is CASSLLNGQLFF.

Only a few counts were recorded for this clone. V usage is TRBV2 and J usage is TRBJ1-1; D gene unclear. Trimming stripped 6 bases from V and 8 bases from J, with 19 bases between. CDR1 and CDR2 from the germline V gene are SNHLY and FYNNEI. CDR3 size: 14 residues. DNA of the CDR3: TGTGCCAGCAGCCCCGGACCCTTTGGAGCCGAAGCTTTCTTT. Its translation is CASSPGPFGAEAFF. The full variable domain, in which reference TRBV2 and TRBJ1-1 provide the parts outside the CDR3, is EPEVTQTPSHQVTQMGQEVILRCVPISNHLYFYWYRQILGQKVEFLVSFYNNEISEKSEIFDDQFSVERPDGSNFTLKIRSTKLEDSAMYFCASSPGPFGAEAFFGQGTRLTVV.

V gene TRBV11-2 combines with J gene TRBJ2-5, with TRBD1 identical over 11 bases. The CDR3 contains 16 residues. Germline assignment: CDR1 SGHAT and CDR2 FQNNGV. V shed 5 bases, J shed 1 base, and the junction held 6 bases outside the gene matches. CDR3 coding DNA: TGTGCCAGCAGCCCGGGGGACAGGGGGGGCCAAGAGACCCAGTACTTC. This codes for CASSPGDRGGQETQYF.

This clone has a single count. V and J are TRBV28 and TRBJ1-5; D is possibly TRBD1 (5 bases). Per the germline V gene, CDR1 is MDHEN and CDR2 is SYDVKM. CDR3 length: 15 amino acids. Trimming shortened V by 6 bases and J by 1 base, and 13 bases separated the two germline ends. DNA of the CDR3: TGTGCCAGCAGCCGGTGGGGGGACAGCAATCAGCCCCAGCATTTT. Translating it yields CASSRWGDSNQPQHF.

This rearrangement joins TRBV19 to TRBJ2-7; 9 bases map to TRBD2. This CDR3 spans 14 amino acids. CDR1 and CDR2 from the germline V gene are LNHDA and SQIVND (reference sequence). V was pared by 1 base and J by 2 bases, with 0 bases of the junction left unmatched. The CDR3 DNA reads TGTGCCAGTAGTATAGGCGGGAGGGCCTACGAGCAGTACTTC. Translating it yields CASSIGGRAYEQYF.